Listed below are T cell receptor beta chains from one sample, sequenced in a study of blood T cell repertoires in COVID-19. Assay used: immunoSEQ multiplex PCR; TCRdb lists only in-frame clones, some missing. In the table there are roughly 190,000 clones, about 80% of which are singletons. Sequencing used peripheral blood. These receptors were collected from a woman between 55 and 75 years old with COVID-19, enrolled during active disease. Each CDR3 is given with its conserved first and last residue.

V gene	J gene	CDR3 protein
TRBV6-5	TRBJ1-5	CASKEGLGNQPQHF
TRBV19	TRBJ1-3	CASIAQTGNTIYF
TRBV28	TRBJ1-1	CASSPPLGAGNTEAFF
TRBV19	TRBJ2-1	CATRTSGDNEQFF
TRBV6-5	TRBJ2-6	CASSYAGTGANVLTF
TRBV2	TRBJ2-3	CASRARTTDTQYF
TRBV2	TRBJ1-6	CASSVQGSYNSPLHF
TRBV14	TRBJ2-1	CASSPWQGWGTYNEQFF
TRBV19	TRBJ1-3	CASRGMSGNTIYF
TRBV27	TRBJ2-1	CASSFLLAGVSPYNEQFF
TRBV3-1/TRBV3-2	TRBJ1-6	CASSQESENSPLHF
TRBV5-1	TRBJ1-2	CASSMDSHTYGYTF
TRBV6-5	TRBJ1-5	CASSPGGARQPQHF
TRBV7-2	TRBJ2-1	CASSLVGSSGNYNEQFF
TRBV5-1	TRBJ1-1	CASSLADRGPEAFF
TRBV7-2	TRBJ1-6	CASSFDRVGNSPLHF
TRBV7-3	TRBJ2-4	CASSLVGTPGRNIQYF
TRBV10-1	TRBJ1-2	CASSENQDYGYTF
TRBV7-9	TRBJ1-1	CASSLTGLADTEAFF
TRBV24-1	TRBJ2-1	CATSGPGLAGGIEQFF
TRBV20-1	TRBJ2-1	CTGVGYGEQFF
TRBV10-3	TRBJ2-1	CAIRERGDYNEQFF
TRBV9	TRBJ1-2	CASSVGGIQGSSGYTF
TRBV7-3	TRBJ2-1	CASSLYASGEQFF
TRBV2	TRBJ2-7	CASSGGTGGYSYEQYF
TRBV11-3	TRBJ2-1	CASSLRLAGGEQFF
TRBV13	TRBJ1-1	CASSLEGAPNTEAFF
TRBV19	TRBJ2-2	CASSGTANTGELFF
TRBV5-1	TRBJ2-1	CASSPRTVYSQFF
TRBV7-9	TRBJ2-1	CASSLTAIGLVYNEQFF
TRBV27	TRBJ1-6	CASSSIVASLALHF
TRBV2	TRBJ1-5	CASKEEQGAQPQHF
TRBV2	TRBJ2-2	CASSRDRETGELFF
TRBV25-1	TRBJ2-7	CASSPGTGYEQYF
TRBV11-2	TRBJ1-1	CASSPLRRLNTEAFF
TRBV5-8	TRBJ2-3	CASSLEGQGLDTQYF
TRBV28	TRBJ1-4	CASTGLRGYNEKLFF
TRBV7-2	TRBJ1-2	CASSFPGLNYGYTF
TRBV18	TRBJ1-1	CASSVLGTGGTEAFF
TRBV5-4	TRBJ2-3	CASSSGTGEADTQYF
TRBV19	TRBJ2-5	CASSTGTGRQETQYF
TRBV11-2	TRBJ2-3	CASSIGGGTTDTQYF
TRBV6-5	TRBJ1-2	CASSLQGGGHGYTF
TRBV9	TRBJ1-3	CASSVAGDSSGNTIYF
TRBV10-2	TRBJ1-1	CASSDLTGGTEAFF
TRBV5-1	TRBJ1-2	CASSLAGGLNYGYTF
TRBV30	TRBJ2-7	CAWSVTGVPYEQYF
TRBV9	TRBJ2-4	CASSQQGAAKNIQYF
TRBV3-1/TRBV3-2	TRBJ2-7	CASRLAGGEQYF
TRBV3-1/TRBV3-2	TRBJ1-2	CASSQDGRGSWGYGYTF
TRBV28	TRBJ1-2	CAHNRRGSYGYTF